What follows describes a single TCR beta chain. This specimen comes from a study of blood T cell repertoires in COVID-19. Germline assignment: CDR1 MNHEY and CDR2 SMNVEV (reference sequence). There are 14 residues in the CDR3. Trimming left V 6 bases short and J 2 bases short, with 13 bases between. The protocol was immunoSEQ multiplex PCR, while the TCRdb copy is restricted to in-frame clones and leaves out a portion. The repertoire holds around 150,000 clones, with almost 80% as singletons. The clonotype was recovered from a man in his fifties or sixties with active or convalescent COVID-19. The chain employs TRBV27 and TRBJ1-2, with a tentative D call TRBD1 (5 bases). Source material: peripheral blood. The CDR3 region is CASSRVGNNYGYTF. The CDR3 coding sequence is TGTGCCAGCAGCAGGGTCGGAAACAACTATGGCTACACCTTC.